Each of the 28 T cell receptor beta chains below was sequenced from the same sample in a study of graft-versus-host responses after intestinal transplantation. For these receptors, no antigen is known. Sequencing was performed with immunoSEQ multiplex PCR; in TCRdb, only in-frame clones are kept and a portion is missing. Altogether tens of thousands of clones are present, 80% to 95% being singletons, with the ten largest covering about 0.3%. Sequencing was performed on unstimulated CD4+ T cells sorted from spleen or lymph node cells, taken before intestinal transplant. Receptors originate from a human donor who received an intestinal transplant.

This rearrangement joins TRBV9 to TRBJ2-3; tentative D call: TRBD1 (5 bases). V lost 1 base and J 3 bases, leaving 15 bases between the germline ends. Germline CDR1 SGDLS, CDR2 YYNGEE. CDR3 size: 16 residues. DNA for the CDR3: TGTGCCAGCAGCGTACTAACTTCCCCAGGGACAGATACGCAGTATTTT. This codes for CASSVLTSPGTDTQYF.

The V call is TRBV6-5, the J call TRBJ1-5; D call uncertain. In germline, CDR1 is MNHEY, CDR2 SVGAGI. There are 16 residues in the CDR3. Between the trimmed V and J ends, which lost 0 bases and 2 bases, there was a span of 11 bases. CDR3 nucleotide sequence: TGTGCCAGCAGTTACTCCCGTCCAAGGGGCAATCAGCCCCAGCATTTT. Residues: CASSYSRPRGNQPQHF.

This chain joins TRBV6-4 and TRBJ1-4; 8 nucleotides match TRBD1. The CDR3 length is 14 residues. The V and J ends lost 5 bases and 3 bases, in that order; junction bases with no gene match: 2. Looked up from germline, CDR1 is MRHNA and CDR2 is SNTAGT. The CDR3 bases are TGTGCCAGCAGTAGACAGGGGTCTAATGAAAAACTGTTTTTT. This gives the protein CASSRQGSNEKLFF.

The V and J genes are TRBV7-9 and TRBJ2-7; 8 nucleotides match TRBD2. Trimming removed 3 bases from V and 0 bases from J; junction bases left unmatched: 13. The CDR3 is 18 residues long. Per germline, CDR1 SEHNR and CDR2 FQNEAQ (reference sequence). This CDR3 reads CASSLRIAGPPFSYEQYF. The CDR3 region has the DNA TGTGCCAGCAGCTTGAGAATAGCGGGACCTCCCTTCTCCTACGAGCAGTACTTC. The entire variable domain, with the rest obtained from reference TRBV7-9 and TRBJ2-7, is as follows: DTGVSQNPRHKITKRGQNVTFRCDPISEHNRLYWYRQTLGQGPEFLTYFQNEAQLEKSRLLSDRFSAERPKGSFSTLEIQRTEQGDSAMYLCASSLRIAGPPFSYEQYFGPGTRLTVT.

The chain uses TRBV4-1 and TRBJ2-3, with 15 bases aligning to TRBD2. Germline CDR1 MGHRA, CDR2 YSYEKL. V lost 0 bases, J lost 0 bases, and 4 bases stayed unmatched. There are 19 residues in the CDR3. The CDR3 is CASSQEGLAGGPSTDTQYF. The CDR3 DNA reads TGCGCCAGCAGCCAAGAGGGACTAGCGGGAGGACCTAGCACAGATACGCAGTATTTT.

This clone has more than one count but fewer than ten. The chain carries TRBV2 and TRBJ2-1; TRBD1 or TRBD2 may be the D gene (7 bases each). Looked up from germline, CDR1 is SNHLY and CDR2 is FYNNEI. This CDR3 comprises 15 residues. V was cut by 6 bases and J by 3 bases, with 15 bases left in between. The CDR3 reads CASSYRGGVYNEQFF. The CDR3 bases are TGTGCCAGCAGCTACAGGGGAGGGGTCTACAATGAGCAGTTCTTC.

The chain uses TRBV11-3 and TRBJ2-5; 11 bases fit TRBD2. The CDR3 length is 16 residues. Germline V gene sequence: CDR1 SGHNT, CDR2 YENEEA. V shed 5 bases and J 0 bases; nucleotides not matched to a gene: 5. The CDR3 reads CASSLGGLADQETQYF. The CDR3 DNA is TGTGCCAGCAGCCTGGGGGGACTAGCGGACCAAGAGACCCAGTACTTC.

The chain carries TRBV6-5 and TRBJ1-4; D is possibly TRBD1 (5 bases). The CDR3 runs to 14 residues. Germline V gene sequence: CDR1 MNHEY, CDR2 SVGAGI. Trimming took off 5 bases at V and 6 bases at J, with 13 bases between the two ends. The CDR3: CASSDFRGYEKLFF. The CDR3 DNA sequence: TGTGCCAGCAGTGATTTCCGGGGGTATGAAAAACTGTTTTTT.

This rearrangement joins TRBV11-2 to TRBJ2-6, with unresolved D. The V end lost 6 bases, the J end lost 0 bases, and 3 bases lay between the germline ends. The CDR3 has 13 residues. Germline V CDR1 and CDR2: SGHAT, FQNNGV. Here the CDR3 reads CASRSSGANVLTF. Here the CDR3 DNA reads TGTGCCAGCAGGTCCTCTGGGGCCAACGTCCTGACTTTC.

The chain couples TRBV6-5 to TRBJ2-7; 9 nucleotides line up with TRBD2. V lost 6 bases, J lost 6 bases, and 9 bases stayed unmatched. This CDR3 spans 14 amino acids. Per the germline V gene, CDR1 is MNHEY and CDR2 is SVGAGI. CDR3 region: CASRRRREGPEQYF. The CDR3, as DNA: TGTGCCAGCAGGAGAAGGCGGGAGGGCCCCGAGCAGTACTTC.

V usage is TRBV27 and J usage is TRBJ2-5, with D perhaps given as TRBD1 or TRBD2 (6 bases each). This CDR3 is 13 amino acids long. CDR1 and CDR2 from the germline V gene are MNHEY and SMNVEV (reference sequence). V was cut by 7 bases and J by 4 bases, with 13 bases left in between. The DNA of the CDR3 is TGTGCCAGCAAACCCAGGGGACTAGAGACCCAGTACTTC. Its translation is CASKPRGLETQYF.

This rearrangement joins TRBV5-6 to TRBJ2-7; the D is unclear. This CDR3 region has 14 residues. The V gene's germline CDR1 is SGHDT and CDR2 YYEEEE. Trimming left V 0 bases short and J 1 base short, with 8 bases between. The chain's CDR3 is CASSLVSVSYEQYF. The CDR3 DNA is TGTGCCAGCAGCTTGGTTAGTGTATCCTACGAGCAGTACTTC.

Here the CDR3 reads CASSSGSNSYNEQFF. The CDR3 region has the DNA TGCGCCAGCAGCTCCGGCTCAAACTCCTACAATGAGCAGTTCTTC. This sequence joins TRBV5-1 and TRBJ2-1; D gene ambiguous. Looked up from germline, CDR1 is SGHRS and CDR2 is YFSETQ. Trimming took off 3 bases at V and 0 bases at J, with 10 bases between the two ends. The CDR3 runs 15 residues.

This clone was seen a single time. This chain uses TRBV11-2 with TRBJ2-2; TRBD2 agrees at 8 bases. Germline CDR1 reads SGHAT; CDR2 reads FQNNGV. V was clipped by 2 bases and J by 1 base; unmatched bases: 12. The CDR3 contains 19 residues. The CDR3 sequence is CASSLRLAGINWNTGELFF. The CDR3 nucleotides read TGTGCCAGCAGCTTACGGCTAGCGGGTATTAATTGGAACACCGGGGAGCTGTTTTTT. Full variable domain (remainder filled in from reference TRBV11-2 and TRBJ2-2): EAGVAQSPRYKIIEKRQSVAFWCNPISGHATLYWYQQILGQGPKLLIQFQNNGVVDDSQLPKDRFSAERLKGVDSTLKIQPAKLEDSAVYLCASSLRLAGINWNTGELFFGEGSRLTVL.

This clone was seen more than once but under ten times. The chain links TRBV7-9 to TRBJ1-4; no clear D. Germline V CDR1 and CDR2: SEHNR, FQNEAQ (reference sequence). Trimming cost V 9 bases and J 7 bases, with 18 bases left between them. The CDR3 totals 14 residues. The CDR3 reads CASQLMVAGEKLFF. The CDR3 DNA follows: TGTGCCAGTCAGCTTATGGTGGCGGGTGAAAAACTGTTTTTT. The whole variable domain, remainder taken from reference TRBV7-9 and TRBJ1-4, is DTGVSQNPRHKITKRGQNVTFRCDPISEHNRLYWYRQTLGQGPEFLTYFQNEAQLEKSRLLSDRFSAERPKGSFSTLEIQRTEQGDSAMYLCASQLMVAGEKLFFGSGTQLSVL.

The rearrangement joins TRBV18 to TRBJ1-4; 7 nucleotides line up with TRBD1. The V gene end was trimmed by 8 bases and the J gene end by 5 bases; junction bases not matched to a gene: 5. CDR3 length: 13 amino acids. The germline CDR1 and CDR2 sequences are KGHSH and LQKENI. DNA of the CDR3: TGTGCCAGCAAGACAGGGTCGAATGAAAAACTGTTTTTT. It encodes CASKTGSNEKLFF.

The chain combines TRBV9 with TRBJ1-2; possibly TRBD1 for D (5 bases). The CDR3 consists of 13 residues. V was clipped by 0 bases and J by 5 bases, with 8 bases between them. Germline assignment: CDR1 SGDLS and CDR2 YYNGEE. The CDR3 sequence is CASSVDRRYGYTF. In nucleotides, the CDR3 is TGTGCCAGCAGCGTAGACAGGAGGTATGGCTACACCTTC.

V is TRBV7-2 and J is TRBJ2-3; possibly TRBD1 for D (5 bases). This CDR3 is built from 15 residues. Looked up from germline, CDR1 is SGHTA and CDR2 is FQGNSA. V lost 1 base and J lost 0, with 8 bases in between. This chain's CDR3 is CASSLDRLSTDTQYF. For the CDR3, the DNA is TGTGCCAGCAGCTTAGACAGGTTGAGCACAGATACGCAGTATTTT.

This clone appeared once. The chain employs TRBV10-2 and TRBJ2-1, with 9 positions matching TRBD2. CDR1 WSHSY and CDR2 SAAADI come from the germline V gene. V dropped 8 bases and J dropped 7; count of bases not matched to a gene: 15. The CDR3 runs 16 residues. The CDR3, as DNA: TGCGCCAGCTCGAGGGGTAGCGGGAGAGTGAGTAATGAGCAGTTCTTC. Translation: CASSRGSGRVSNEQFF.

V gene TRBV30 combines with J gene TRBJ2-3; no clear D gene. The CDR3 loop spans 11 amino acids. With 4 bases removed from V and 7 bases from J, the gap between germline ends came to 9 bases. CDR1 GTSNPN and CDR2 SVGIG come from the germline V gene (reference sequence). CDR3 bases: TGTGCCTGGATGGGCGGAAATACGCAGTATTTT. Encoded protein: CAWMGGNTQYF.

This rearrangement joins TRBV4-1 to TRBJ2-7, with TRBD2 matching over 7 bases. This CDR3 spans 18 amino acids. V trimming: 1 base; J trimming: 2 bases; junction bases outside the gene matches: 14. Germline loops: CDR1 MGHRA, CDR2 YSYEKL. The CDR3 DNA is TGCGCCAGCAGCCAAGCTCGAGGCCGGCTAGCGGATACCTACGAGCAGTACTTC. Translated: CASSQARGRLADTYEQYF.

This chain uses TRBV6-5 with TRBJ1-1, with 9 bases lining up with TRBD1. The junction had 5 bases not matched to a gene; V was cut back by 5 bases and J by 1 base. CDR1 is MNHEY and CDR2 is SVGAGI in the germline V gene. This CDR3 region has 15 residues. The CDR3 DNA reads TGTGCCAGCAGTAAACCGGGACAGGGGAACACTGAAGCTTTCTTT. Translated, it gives CASSKPGQGNTEAFF.

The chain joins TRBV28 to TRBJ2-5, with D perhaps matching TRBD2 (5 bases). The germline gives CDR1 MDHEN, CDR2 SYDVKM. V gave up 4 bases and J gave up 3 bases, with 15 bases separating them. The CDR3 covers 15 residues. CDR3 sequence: CASSSVAGGKETQYF. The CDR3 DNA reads TGTGCCAGCAGTTCAGTGGCGGGCGGTAAAGAGACCCAGTACTTC.

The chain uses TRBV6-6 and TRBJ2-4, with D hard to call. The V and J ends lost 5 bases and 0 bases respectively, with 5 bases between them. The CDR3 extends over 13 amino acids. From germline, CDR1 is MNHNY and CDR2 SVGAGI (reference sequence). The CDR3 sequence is CASSPQAKNIQYF. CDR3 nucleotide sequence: TGTGCCAGCAGTCCCCAAGCCAAAAACATTCAGTACTTC.

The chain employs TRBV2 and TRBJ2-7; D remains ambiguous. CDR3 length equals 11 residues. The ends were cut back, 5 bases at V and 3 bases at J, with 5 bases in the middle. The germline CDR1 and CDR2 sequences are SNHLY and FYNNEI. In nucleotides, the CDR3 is TGTGCCAGCAGTTACAGCTACGAGCAGTACTTC. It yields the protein CASSYSYEQYF.

Here the CDR3 DNA reads TGTGCCAGCAGCTCCGAAGGGAGGGCCTACGAGCAGTACTTC. It encodes CASSSEGRAYEQYF. The rearrangement uses TRBV7-8 and TRBJ2-7, with TRBD2 matching 7 bases. V gave up 4 bases and J gave up 2 bases; unmatched junction bases: 5. The CDR3 length is 14 residues. Germline-derived CDR1 and CDR2 are SGHVS and FQNEAQ.

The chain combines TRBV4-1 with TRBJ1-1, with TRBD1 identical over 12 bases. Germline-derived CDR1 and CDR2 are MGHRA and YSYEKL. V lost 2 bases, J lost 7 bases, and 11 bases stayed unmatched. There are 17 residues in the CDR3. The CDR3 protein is CASSQTSGTGGANEAFF. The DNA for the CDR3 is TGCGCCAGCAGCCAAACTTCCGGGACAGGGGGCGCGAATGAAGCTTTCTTT.

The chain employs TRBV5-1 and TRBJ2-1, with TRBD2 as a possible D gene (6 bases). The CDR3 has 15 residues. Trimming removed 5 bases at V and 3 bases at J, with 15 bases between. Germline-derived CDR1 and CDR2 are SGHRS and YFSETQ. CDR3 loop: CASRSTGSFYNEQFF. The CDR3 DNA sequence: TGCGCCAGCAGGTCTACCGGGAGTTTCTACAATGAGCAGTTCTTC.